These T cell receptor beta chains were read from a single sample in a study of blood T cell repertoires in COVID-19. Measured with immunoSEQ multiplex PCR; TCRdb has only the in-frame clones, and not every one. There are 95,000 to 110,000 clones in the sample; about nine tenths occur only once, and roughly 1.2% lies in the top ten. Sequencing used peripheral blood. Receptor source: a woman aged 25 to 39 with acute or convalescent COVID-19. Each CDR3 is given with its conserved first and last residue. Each record gives: D gene, clone size, V gene, J gene, CDR3 DNA, CDR3 protein. A D gene is named only where the DNA matches it firmly. Only part of the rows carry a size: once, few, many, or a class if the clone is expanded.

D: NA; size: NA; V: TRBV6-5; J: TRBJ1-1; DNA: TGTGCCACCGGGGAAATGAACACTGAAGCTTTCTTT; CDR3: CATGEMNTEAFF
D: NA; size: NA; V: TRBV10-2; J: TRBJ2-1; DNA: TGCGCCAGCAGTGTAATAGCATCCAATGAGCAGTTCTTC; CDR3: CASSVIASNEQFF
D: NA; size: NA; V: TRBV2; J: TRBJ2-3; DNA: TGTGCCAGCAGCCAAGGGGTTAGCACAGATACGCAGTATTTT; CDR3: CASSQGVSTDTQYF
D: NA; size: NA; V: TRBV19; J: TRBJ1-5; DNA: TGTGCCAGTAGCCGGACAGTAAAGCAGCCCCAGCATTTT; CDR3: CASSRTVKQPQHF
D: TRBD1; size: NA; V: TRBV6-1; J: TRBJ1-6; DNA: TGTGCCAGCAGTGAATACAGGGGGCAATCACCCCTCCACTTT; CDR3: CASSEYRGQSPLHF
D: TRBD1; size: few; V: TRBV2; J: TRBJ2-2; DNA: TGTGCCAGCAGGAGACAGGGATTGGTCGGGGAGCTGTTTTTT; CDR3: CASRRQGLVGELFF
D: TRBD2; size: NA; V: TRBV27; J: TRBJ2-7; DNA: TGTGCCAGCAGCTTAAGAGGCGGGAGTCCTTACGAGCAGTACTTC; CDR3: CASSLRGGSPYEQYF
D: NA; size: NA; V: TRBV11-2; J: TRBJ1-2; DNA: TGTGCCAGCAGCTTAGTAGTGGGACTGGGTGGCTACACCTTC; CDR3: CASSLVVGLGGYTF
D: NA; size: NA; V: TRBV11-3; J: TRBJ2-6; DNA: TGTGCCAGCACCGCAACACGGGGAAAGAACGTCCTGACTTTC; CDR3: CASTATRGKNVLTF
D: TRBD2; size: NA; V: TRBV7-2; J: TRBJ2-2; DNA: TGTGCCAGCAGCTTAAGTCTAGCGGACACCGGGGAGCTGTTTTTT; CDR3: CASSLSLADTGELFF
D: TRBD1; size: NA; V: TRBV28; J: TRBJ1-5; DNA: TGTGCCAGCAGCAGACGAGGGACAGGGAATCAGCCCCAGCATTTT; CDR3: CASSRRGTGNQPQHF
D: TRBD2; size: NA; V: TRBV2; J: TRBJ2-3; DNA: TGTGCCAGCAGGGAGGGACTAGCGGGTAGGCGGTATTTT; CDR3: CASREGLAGRRYF
D: NA; size: NA; V: TRBV27; J: TRBJ1-2; DNA: TGTGCCAGCAGTTTGTCTTTGGGAGGGGGGGGCTACACCTTC; CDR3: CASSLSLGGGGYTF
D: NA; size: NA; V: TRBV21-1; J: TRBJ2-1; DNA: TGTGCCAGCAGCAAAGTGACCCCAGGCAATGAGCAGTTCTTC; CDR3: CASSKVTPGNEQFF
D: NA; size: NA; V: TRBV28; J: TRBJ1-3; DNA: TGTGCCAGCAGGGGTATTGGAGACACCATATATTTT; CDR3: CASRGIGDTIYF
D: TRBD2; size: NA; V: TRBV7-2; J: TRBJ2-1; DNA: TGTGCCAGCAGCTTAGGGGGACTAGCGGGCTCCTACAATGAGCAGTTCTTC; CDR3: CASSLGGLAGSYNEQFF
D: TRBD2; size: NA; V: TRBV23-1; J: TRBJ2-1; DNA: TGCGCCAGCAGTCAATCTCAAGGGTCGTCGACTAGCGATCACAATGAGCAGTTCTTC; CDR3: CASSQSQGSSTSDHNEQFF
D: TRBD2; size: NA; V: TRBV28; J: TRBJ2-4; DNA: TGTGCCAGCAGTCCGTATCGGGGGGACATTCAGTACTTC; CDR3: CASSPYRGDIQYF
D: TRBD2; size: once; V: TRBV28; J: TRBJ2-7; DNA: TGTGCCAGCAGTTTTGAGACTAGCGGGACGGGCTACTCCTACGAGCAGTACTTC; CDR3: CASSFETSGTGYSYEQYF
D: TRBD2; size: NA; V: TRBV10-3; J: TRBJ2-3; DNA: TGTGCCATCAGTCCTAGCGGGGGAAGCACAGATACGCAGTATTTT; CDR3: CAISPSGGSTDTQYF
D: TRBD1; size: NA; V: TRBV28; J: TRBJ2-1; DNA: TGTGCCAGCAGTTCGGGACAGGGCGGTCGCAATGAGCAGTTCTTC; CDR3: CASSSGQGGRNEQFF
D: TRBD1; size: NA; V: TRBV6-6; J: TRBJ2-1; DNA: TGTGCCAGCAACATGACAGGGGTTATTTCTAATGAGCAGTTCTTC; CDR3: CASNMTGVISNEQFF
D: TRBD1; size: once; V: TRBV10-3; J: TRBJ1-5; DNA: TGTGCCATCAGTGACCCGACAGGGAGGCCCCAGCATTTT; CDR3: CAISDPTGRPQHF
D: NA; size: NA; V: TRBV7-8; J: TRBJ2-5; DNA: TGTGCCAGCACCCAACCGACTAGTTTGGGGGAGACCCAGTACTTC; CDR3: CASTQPTSLGETQYF
D: NA; size: NA; V: TRBV5-4; J: TRBJ1-2; DNA: TGTGCCAGCAGCTTGGATCCCCTCCCAGGCCTTATGGGCTACACCTTC; CDR3: CASSLDPLPGLMGYTF
D: NA; size: NA; V: TRBV19; J: TRBJ1-1; DNA: TGTGCCACTCGAAGGTCGTCTCCGAGCGAAAACACTGAAGCTTTCTTT; CDR3: CATRRSSPSENTEAFF
D: TRBD1; size: NA; V: TRBV11-2; J: TRBJ1-3; DNA: TGTGCCAGCAGCCGGGACAGGGGGGGTGGAAACACCATATATTTT; CDR3: CASSRDRGGGNTIYF
D: NA; size: NA; V: TRBV4-2; J: TRBJ2-7; DNA: TGTGCCAGCAGCCAAGATTACGGGAGCTCCTACGAGCAGTACTTC; CDR3: CASSQDYGSSYEQYF
D: NA; size: few; V: TRBV28; J: TRBJ1-1; DNA: TGTGCCAGCAGCACCCACGGACAGAACACTGAAGCTTTCTTT; CDR3: CASSTHGQNTEAFF
D: NA; size: NA; V: TRBV28; J: TRBJ2-7; DNA: TGTGCCAGAAGTCCGAGCGGGTATAACTACGAGCAGTACTTC; CDR3: CARSPSGYNYEQYF
D: TRBD2; size: NA; V: TRBV5-4; J: TRBJ2-1; DNA: TGTGCCAGCAGCTTAGCGGGAAGATCCTACAATGAGCAGTTCTTC; CDR3: CASSLAGRSYNEQFF
D: TRBD2; size: NA; V: TRBV3-1/TRBV3-2; J: TRBJ2-7; DNA: TGTGCCAGCAGACAAGATAGGGGACTAGCGGACGAACCCTCCTACGAGCAGTACTTC; CDR3: CASRQDRGLADEPSYEQYF
D: NA; size: NA; V: TRBV24-1; J: TRBJ1-5; DNA: TGTGCCACCAGCCACCCGAGGGGGAAGGGCAATCAGCCCCAGCATTTT; CDR3: CATSHPRGKGNQPQHF
D: TRBD2; size: few; V: TRBV5-1; J: TRBJ2-7; DNA: TGCGCCAGCAGCTTGTCAGCGGGGGGCGCGGGCGAGCAGTACTTC; CDR3: CASSLSAGGAGEQYF
D: NA; size: NA; V: TRBV6-2/TRBV6-3; J: TRBJ2-1; DNA: TGTGCCAGCAGTTACTCCCGTGACAGCTTATACAATGAGCAGTTCTTC; CDR3: CASSYSRDSLYNEQFF
D: NA; size: NA; V: TRBV6-5; J: TRBJ1-4; DNA: TGTGCCAGCAGTCCCTCCCCCGTCTTGAATGAAAAACTGTTTTTT; CDR3: CASSPSPVLNEKLFF
D: TRBD2; size: NA; V: TRBV27; J: TRBJ2-7; DNA: TGTGCCAGCAGTACTATTACCCAAACTAGCGGGAGGTCCTACGAGCAGTACTTC; CDR3: CASSTITQTSGRSYEQYF
D: NA; size: few; V: TRBV2; J: TRBJ2-1; DNA: TGTGCCAGCAGTTTGCGCAGGGGGGAATTCGATGAGCAGTTCTTC; CDR3: CASSLRRGEFDEQFF
D: TRBD1; size: NA; V: TRBV3-1/TRBV3-2; J: TRBJ2-1; DNA: TGTGCCACCGCCCCAGGGGGCGCGGGGAATGAGCAGTTCTTC; CDR3: CATAPGGAGNEQFF
D: NA; size: once; V: TRBV7-6; J: TRBJ1-5; DNA: TGTGCCAGCAGCTTAGGGGGGGGCAGGTTTGAGCCCCAGCATTTT; CDR3: CASSLGGGRFEPQHF
D: NA; size: NA; V: TRBV4-1; J: TRBJ2-7; DNA: TGCGCCAGCAGCCAAGATCCGCAGGGGATCGGGTACGAGCAGTACTTC; CDR3: CASSQDPQGIGYEQYF
D: NA; size: NA; V: TRBV5-1; J: TRBJ1-6; DNA: TGCGCCAGCAGCCCCGGGTCCGACTATAATTCACCCCTCCACTTT; CDR3: CASSPGSDYNSPLHF
D: TRBD2; size: once; V: TRBV7-2; J: TRBJ2-7; DNA: TGTGCCAGCAGTTTAGCGGGAGATGAGCAGTACTTC; CDR3: CASSLAGDEQYF
D: NA; size: NA; V: TRBV6-2/TRBV6-3; J: TRBJ1-5; DNA: TGTGCCAGCAGTTACGGCGGGCCGGGCAATCAGCCCCAGCATTTT; CDR3: CASSYGGPGNQPQHF
D: TRBD1; size: NA; V: TRBV3-1/TRBV3-2; J: TRBJ1-1; DNA: TGTGCCAGCAGCCGTCTTCATGACAGGGTGAACACTGAAGCTTTCTTT; CDR3: CASSRLHDRVNTEAFF
D: NA; size: NA; V: TRBV19; J: TRBJ1-2; DNA: TGTGCCAGTAGTATGGGGACGGGGGGAGTCTGGGACGGGAATGGCTACACCTTC; CDR3: CASSMGTGGVWDGNGYTF
D: TRBD1; size: NA; V: TRBV28; J: TRBJ1-2; DNA: TGTGCCAGCAGTCCCGGGACAGGGGGGCCCCATGGCTACACCTTC; CDR3: CASSPGTGGPHGYTF
D: NA; size: once; V: TRBV14; J: TRBJ2-7; DNA: TGTGCCAGCAGCCCGGGGACCTACGAGCAGTACTTC; CDR3: CASSPGTYEQYF
D: TRBD2; size: NA; V: TRBV5-6; J: TRBJ2-1; DNA: TGTGCCAGCAGCTTTATTAGCGGGAGGGGTTATGAGCAGTTCTTC; CDR3: CASSFISGRGYEQFF
D: TRBD1; size: NA; V: TRBV18; J: TRBJ2-7; DNA: TGTGCCAGCTCACCACCGGGGACAGGGGGAAACGAGCAGTACTTC; CDR3: CASSPPGTGGNEQYF
D: NA; size: NA; V: TRBV7-8; J: TRBJ1-2; DNA: TGTGCCAGCAGCTCCCCCGACAGGCGTGCCTATGGCTACACCTTC; CDR3: CASSSPDRRAYGYTF
D: TRBD2; size: NA; V: TRBV5-1; J: TRBJ2-3; DNA: TGCGCCAGCGGAGCGGGGCGCACAGATACGCAGTATTTT; CDR3: CASGAGRTDTQYF
D: TRBD1; size: NA; V: TRBV2; J: TRBJ1-2; DNA: TGTGCCAGCAAGGTAGACAGGGGAGACTATGGCTACACCTTC; CDR3: CASKVDRGDYGYTF
D: NA; size: NA; V: TRBV28; J: TRBJ1-5; DNA: TGTGCCAGCAGTTTCCGGCCCCAGCATTTT; CDR3: CASSFRPQHF
D: TRBD2; size: NA; V: TRBV27; J: TRBJ2-1; DNA: TGTGCCAGCAGTTCGGGACTAGGTGATGAGCAGTTCTTC; CDR3: CASSSGLGDEQFF
D: NA; size: NA; V: TRBV7-2; J: TRBJ1-1; DNA: TGTGCCAGCAGCCTAAGCGGGGTAGGGGCCCCTGAAGCTTTCTTT; CDR3: CASSLSGVGAPEAFF
D: NA; size: once; V: TRBV5-6; J: TRBJ2-1; DNA: TGTGCCAGCAGCTTCAGGTCAGGGAACAATGAGCAGTTCTTC; CDR3: CASSFRSGNNEQFF